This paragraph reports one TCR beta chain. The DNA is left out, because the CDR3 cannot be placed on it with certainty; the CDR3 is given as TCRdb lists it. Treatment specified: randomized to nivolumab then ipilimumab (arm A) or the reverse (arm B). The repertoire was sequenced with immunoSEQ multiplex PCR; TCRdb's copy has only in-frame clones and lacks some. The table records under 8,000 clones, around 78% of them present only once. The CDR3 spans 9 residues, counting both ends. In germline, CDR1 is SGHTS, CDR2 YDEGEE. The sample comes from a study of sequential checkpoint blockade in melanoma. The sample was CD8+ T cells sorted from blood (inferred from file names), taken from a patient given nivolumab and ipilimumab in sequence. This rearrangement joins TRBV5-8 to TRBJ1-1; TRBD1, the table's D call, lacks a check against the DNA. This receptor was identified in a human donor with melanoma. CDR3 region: CASSFLWPF.